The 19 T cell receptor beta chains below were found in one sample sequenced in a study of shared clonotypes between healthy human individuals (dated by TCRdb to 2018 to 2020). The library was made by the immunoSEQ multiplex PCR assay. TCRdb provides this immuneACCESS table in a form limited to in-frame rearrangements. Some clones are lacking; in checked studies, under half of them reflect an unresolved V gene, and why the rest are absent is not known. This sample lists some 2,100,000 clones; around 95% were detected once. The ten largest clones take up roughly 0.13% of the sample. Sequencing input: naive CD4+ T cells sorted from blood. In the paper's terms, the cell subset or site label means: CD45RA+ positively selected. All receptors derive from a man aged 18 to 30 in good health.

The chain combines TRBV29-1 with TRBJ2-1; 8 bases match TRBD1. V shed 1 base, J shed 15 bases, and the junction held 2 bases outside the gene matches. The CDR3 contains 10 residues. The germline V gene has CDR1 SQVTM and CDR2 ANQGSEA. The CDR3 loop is CSVEGTGLFF. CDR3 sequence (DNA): TGCAGCGTTGAAGGGACAGGGCTGTTCTTC.

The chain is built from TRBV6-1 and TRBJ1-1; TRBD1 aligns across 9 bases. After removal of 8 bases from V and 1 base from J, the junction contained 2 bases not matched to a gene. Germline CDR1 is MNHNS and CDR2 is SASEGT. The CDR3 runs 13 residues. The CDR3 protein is CASGTGTNTEAFF. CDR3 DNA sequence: TGTGCCAGCGGGACAGGGACGAACACTGAAGCTTTCTTT.

For the CDR3, the DNA is TGTGCCAGCATTCGGGAATTCACAGATACGCAGTATTTT. This gives the protein CASIREFTDTQYF. V and J are TRBV2 and TRBJ2-3, with D perhaps matching TRBD2 (5 bases). The CDR3 is 13 amino acids. Germline values: CDR1 SNHLY, CDR2 FYNNEI. V was cut by 7 bases and J by 2 bases, with 10 bases left in between.

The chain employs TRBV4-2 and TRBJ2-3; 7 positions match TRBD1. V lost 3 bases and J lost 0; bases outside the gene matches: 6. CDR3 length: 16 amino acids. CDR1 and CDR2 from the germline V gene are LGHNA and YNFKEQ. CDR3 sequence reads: CASSQGTEPSTDTQYF. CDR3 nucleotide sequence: TGTGCCAGCAGCCAGGGGACAGAACCTAGCACAGATACGCAGTATTTT.

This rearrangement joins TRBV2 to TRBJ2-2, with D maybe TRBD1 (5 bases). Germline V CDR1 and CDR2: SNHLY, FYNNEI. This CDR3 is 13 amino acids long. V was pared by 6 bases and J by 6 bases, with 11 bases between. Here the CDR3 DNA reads TGTGCCAGCAGGGCTCAAGGGGCCGGGGAGCTGTTTTTT. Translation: CASRAQGAGELFF.

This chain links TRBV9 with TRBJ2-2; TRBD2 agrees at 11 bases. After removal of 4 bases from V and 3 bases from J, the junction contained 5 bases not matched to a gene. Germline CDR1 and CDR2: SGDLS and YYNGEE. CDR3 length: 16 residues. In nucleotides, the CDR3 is TGTGCCAGCAGCCCCAAGACTAGCGGGGACACCGGGGAGCTGTTTTTT. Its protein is CASSPKTSGDTGELFF.

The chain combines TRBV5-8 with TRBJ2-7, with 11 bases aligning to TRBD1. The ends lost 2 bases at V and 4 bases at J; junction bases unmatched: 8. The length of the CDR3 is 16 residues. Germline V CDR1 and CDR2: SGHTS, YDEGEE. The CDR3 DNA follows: TGTGCCAGCAGCTTCCGTCGGACAGGGGGCATGTACGAGCAGTACTTC. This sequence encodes CASSFRRTGGMYEQYF.

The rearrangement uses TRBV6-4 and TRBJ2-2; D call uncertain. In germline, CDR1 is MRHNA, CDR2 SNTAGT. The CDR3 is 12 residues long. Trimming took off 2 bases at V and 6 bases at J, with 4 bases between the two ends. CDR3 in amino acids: CASSDLAGELFF. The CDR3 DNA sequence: TGTGCCAGCAGTGACCTGGCCGGGGAGCTGTTTTTT.

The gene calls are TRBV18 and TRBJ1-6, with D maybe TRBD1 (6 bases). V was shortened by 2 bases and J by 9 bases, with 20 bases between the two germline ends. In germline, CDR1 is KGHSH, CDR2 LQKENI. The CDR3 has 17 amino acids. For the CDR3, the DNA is TGTGCCAGCTCACCAGAGGATCGGGCAGGGGTTAGTTCACCCCTCCACTTT. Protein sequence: CASSPEDRAGVSSPLHF.

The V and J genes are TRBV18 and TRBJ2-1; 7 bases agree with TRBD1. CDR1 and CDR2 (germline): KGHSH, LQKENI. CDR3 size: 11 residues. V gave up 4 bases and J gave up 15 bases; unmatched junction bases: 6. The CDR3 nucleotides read TGTGCCAGCTCACGCCGGGACAGCTCGTTCTTC. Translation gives CASSRRDSSFF.

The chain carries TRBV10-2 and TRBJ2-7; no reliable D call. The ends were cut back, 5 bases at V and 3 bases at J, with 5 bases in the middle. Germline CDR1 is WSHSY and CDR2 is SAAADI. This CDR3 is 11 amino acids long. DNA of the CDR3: TGCGCCAGCAGTCTCGGCTACGAGCAGTACTTC. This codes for CASSLGYEQYF.

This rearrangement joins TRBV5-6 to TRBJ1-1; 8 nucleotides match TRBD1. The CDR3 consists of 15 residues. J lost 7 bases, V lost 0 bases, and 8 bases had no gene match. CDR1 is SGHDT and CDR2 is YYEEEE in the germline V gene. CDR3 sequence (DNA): TGTGCCAGCAGCTTGGCCGGGGGACAGGCCCTTGAAGCTTTCTTT. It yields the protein CASSLAGGQALEAFF. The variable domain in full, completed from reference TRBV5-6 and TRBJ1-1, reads DAGVTQSPTHLIKTRGQQVTLRCSPKSGHDTVSWYQQALGQGPQFIFQYYEEEERQRGNFPDRFSGHQFPNYSSELNVNALLLGDSALYLCASSLAGGQALEAFFGQGTRLTVV.

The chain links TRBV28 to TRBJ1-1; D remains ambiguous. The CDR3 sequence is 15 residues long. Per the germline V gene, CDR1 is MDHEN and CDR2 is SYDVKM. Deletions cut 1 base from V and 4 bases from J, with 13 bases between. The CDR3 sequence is CASSLSRVWGTEAFF. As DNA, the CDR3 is TGTGCCAGCAGTTTATCGAGGGTATGGGGCACTGAAGCTTTCTTT.

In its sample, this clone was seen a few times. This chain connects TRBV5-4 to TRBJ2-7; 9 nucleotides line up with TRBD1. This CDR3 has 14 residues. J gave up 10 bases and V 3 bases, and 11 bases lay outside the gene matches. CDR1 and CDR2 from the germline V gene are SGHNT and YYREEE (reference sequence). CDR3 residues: CASSYGQGWVPQYF. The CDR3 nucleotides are TGTGCCAGCAGCTATGGACAGGGGTGGGTGCCCCAGTACTTC. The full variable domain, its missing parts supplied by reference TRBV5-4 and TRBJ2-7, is ETGVTQSPTHLIKTRGQQVTLRCSSQSGHNTVSWYQQALGQGPQFIFQYYREEENGRGNFPPRFSGLQFPNYSSELNVNALELDDSALYLCASSYGQGWVPQYFGPGTRLTVT.

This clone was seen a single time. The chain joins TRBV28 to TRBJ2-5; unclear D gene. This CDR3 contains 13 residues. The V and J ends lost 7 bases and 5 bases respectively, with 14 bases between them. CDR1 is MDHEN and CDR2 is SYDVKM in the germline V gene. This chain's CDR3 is CASTISLRETQYF. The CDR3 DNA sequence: TGTGCCAGCACCATTTCCCTCCGGGAGACCCAGTACTTC.

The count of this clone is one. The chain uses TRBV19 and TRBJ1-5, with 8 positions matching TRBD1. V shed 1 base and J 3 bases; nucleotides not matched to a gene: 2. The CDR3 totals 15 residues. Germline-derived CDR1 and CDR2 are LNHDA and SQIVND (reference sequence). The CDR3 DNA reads TGTGCCAGTAGTATAGGGGACAGGACCAATCAGCCCCAGCATTTT. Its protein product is CASSIGDRTNQPQHF.

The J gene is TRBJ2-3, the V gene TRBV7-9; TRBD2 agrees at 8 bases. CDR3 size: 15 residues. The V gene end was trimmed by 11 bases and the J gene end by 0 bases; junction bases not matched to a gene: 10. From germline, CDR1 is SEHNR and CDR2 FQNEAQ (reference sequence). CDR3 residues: CAASGGGYSTDTQYF. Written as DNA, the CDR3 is TGTGCCGCCTCGGGCGGGGGGTATAGCACAGATACGCAGTATTTT.

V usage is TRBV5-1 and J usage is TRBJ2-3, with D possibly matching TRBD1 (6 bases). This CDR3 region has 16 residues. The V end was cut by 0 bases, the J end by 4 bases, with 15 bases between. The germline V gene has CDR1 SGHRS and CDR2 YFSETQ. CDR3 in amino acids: CASSLGGGAFADTQYF. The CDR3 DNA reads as TGCGCCAGCAGCTTGGGTGGGGGCGCGTTCGCAGATACGCAGTATTTT.

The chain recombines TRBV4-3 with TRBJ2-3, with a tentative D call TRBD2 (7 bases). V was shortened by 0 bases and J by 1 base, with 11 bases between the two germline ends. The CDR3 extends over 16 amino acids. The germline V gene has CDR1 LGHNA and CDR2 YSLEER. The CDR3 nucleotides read TGCGCCAGCAGCCAAGACGGGGGGCCGGGCACAGATACGCAGTATTTT. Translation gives CASSQDGGPGTDTQYF.